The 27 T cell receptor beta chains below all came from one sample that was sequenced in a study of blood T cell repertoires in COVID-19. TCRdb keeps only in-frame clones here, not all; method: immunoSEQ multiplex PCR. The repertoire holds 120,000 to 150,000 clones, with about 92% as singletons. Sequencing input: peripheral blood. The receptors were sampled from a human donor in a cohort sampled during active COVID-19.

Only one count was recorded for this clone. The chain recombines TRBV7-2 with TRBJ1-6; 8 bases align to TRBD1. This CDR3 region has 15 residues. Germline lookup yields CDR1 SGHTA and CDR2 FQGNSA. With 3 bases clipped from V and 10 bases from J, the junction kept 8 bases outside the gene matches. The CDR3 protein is CASSFLGQGSSPLHF. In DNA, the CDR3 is TGTGCCAGCAGCTTCCTAGGACAGGGCTCCTCACCCCTCCACTTT. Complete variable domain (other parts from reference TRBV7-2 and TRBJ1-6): GAGVSQSPSNKVTEKGKDVELRCDPISGHTALYWYRQSLGQGLEFLIYFQGNSAPDKSGLPSDRFSAERTGGSVSTLTIQRTQQEDSAVYLCASSFLGQGSSPLHFGNGTRLTVT.

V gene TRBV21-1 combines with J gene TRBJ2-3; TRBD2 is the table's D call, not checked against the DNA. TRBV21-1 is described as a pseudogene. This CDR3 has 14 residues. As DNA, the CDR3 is TGTGCCAGCAGCATTAAGACTACCTCAGATACGCAGTATTTT. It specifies CASSIKTTSDTQYF.

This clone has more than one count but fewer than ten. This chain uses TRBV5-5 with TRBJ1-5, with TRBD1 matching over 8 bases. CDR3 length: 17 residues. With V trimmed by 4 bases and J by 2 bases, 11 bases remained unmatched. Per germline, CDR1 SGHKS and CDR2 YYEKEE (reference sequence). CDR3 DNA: TGTGCCAGCAGCCTAGAATGGACAGGGAACGGCAATCAGCCCCAGCATTTT. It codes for CASSLEWTGNGNQPQHF.

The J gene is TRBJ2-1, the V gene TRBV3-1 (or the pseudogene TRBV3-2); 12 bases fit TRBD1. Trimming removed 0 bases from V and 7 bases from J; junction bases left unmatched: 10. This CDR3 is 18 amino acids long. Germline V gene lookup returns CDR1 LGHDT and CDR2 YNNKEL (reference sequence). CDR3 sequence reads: CASSQEGAGTGGENEQFF. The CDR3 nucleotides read TGTGCCAGCAGCCAAGAGGGTGCCGGGACAGGGGGCGAAAATGAGCAGTTCTTC.

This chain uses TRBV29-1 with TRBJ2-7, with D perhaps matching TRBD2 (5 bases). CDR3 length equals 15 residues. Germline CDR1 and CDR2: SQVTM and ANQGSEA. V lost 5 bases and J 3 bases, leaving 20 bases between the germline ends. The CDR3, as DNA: TGCAGCGTTTTGGGAGAACCGTCTAGATTCTACGAGCAGTACTTC. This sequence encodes CSVLGEPSRFYEQYF.

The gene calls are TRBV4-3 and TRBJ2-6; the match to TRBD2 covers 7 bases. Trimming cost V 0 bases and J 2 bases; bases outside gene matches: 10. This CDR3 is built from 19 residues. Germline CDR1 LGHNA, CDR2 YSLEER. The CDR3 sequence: CASSQDLREGSAGANVLTF. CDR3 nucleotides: TGCGCCAGCAGCCAAGATCTCAGGGAGGGGTCGGCTGGGGCCAACGTCCTGACTTTC.

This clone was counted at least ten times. In nucleotides, the CDR3 is TGTGCCAGCAGCGCGGGGTGGAACTATGGCTACACCTTC. It encodes CASSAGWNYGYTF. The J gene is TRBJ1-2, the V gene TRBV9, with no clear D. Germline loops: CDR1 SGDLS, CDR2 YYNGEE. The CDR3 spans 13 residues. V shed 3 bases and J shed 2 bases, with 8 bases lying between them.

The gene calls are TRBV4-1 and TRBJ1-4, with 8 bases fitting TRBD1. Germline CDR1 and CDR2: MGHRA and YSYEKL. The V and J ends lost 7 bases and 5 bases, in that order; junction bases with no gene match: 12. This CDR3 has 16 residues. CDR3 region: CASIQGVGQANEKLFF. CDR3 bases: TGCGCCAGCATTCAAGGGGTGGGACAGGCAAATGAAAAACTGTTTTTT.

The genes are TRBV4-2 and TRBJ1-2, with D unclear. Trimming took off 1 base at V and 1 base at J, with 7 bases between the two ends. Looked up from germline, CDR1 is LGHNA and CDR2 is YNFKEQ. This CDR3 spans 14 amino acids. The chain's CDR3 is CASSQVGDNYGYTF. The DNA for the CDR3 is TGTGCCAGCAGCCAAGTGGGAGATAACTATGGCTACACCTTC.

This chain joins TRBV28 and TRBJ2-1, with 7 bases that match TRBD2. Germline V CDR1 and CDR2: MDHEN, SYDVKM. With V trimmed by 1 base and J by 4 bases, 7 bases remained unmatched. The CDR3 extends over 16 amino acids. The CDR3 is CASSLLGGGGYNEQFF. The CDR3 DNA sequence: TGTGCCAGCAGTTTATTGGGGGGGGGAGGATACAATGAGCAGTTCTTC. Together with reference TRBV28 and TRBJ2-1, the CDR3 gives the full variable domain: DVKVTQSSRYLVKRTGEKVFLECVQDMDHENMFWYRQDPGLGLRLIYFSYDVKMKEKGDIPEGYSVSREKKERFSLILESASTNQTSMYLCASSLLGGGGYNEQFFGPGTRLTVL.

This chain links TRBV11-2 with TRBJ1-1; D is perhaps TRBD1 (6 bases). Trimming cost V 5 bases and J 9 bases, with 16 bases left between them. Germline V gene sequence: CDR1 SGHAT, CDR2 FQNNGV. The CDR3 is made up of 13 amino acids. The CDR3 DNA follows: TGTGCCAGCAGCCCGGGGACAATAGCTCAAGCTTTCTTT. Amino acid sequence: CASSPGTIAQAFF.

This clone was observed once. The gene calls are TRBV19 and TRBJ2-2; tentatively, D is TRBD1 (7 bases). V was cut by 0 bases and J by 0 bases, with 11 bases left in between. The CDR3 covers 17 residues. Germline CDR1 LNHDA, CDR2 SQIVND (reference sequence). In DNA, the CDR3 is TGTGCCAGTAGTATAGAGGCGGGGACAGCGAACACCGGGGAGCTGTTTTTT. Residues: CASSIEAGTANTGELFF.

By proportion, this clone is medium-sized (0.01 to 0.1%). CDR3 DNA: TGTGCCAGCACGGGACAGGGTTGTTACGAGCAGTACTTC. Translated: CASTGQGCYEQYF. The J gene is TRBJ2-7, the V gene TRBV6-4, with 9 positions matching TRBD1. Germline loops: CDR1 MRHNA, CDR2 SNTAGT. CDR3 size: 13 residues. With 7 bases clipped from V and 4 bases from J, the junction kept 5 bases outside the gene matches.

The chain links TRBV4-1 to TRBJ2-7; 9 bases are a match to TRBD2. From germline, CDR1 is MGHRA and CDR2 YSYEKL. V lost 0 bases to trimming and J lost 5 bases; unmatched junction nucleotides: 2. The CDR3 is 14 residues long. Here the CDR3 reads CASSQDVAGDEQYF. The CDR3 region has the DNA TGCGCCAGCAGCCAAGATGTAGCGGGGGACGAGCAGTACTTC.

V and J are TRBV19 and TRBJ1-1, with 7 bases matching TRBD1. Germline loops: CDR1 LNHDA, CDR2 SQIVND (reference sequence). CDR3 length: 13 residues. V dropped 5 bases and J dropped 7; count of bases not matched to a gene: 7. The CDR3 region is CASSLGTAIEAFF. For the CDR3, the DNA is TGTGCCAGTAGTCTCGGGACAGCCATTGAAGCTTTCTTT. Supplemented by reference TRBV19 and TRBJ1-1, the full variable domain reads DGGITQSPKYLFRKEGQNVTLSCEQNLNHDAMYWYRQDPGQGLRLIYYSQIVNDFQKGDIAEGYSVSREKKESFPLTVTSAQKNPTAFYLCASSLGTAIEAFFGQGTRLTVV.

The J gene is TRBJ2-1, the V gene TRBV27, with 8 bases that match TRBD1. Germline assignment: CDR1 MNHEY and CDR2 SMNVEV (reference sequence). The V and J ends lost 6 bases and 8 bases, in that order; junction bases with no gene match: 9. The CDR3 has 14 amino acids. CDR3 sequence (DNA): TGTGCCAGCAGGACAGCAGGGGGCGTTCATGAGCAGTTCTTC. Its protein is CASRTAGGVHEQFF.

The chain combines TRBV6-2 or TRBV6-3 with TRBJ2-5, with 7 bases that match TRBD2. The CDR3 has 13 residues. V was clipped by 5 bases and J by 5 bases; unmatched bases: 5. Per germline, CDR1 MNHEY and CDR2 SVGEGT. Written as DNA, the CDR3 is TGTGCCAGCAGTAGGACTAGAGTGGAGACCCAGTACTTC. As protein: CASSRTRVETQYF.

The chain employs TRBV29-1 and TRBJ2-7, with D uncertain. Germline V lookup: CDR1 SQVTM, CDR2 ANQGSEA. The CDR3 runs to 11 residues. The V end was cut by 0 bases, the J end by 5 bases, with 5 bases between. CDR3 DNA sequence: TGCAGCGTTGAAGATAGAAACGAGCAGTACTTC. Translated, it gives CSVEDRNEQYF.

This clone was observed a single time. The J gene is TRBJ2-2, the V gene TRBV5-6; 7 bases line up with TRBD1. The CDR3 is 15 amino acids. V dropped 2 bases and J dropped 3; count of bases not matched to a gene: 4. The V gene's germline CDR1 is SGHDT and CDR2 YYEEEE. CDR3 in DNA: TGTGCCAGCAGCTTAGGACAGGTCGACACCGGGGAGCTGTTTTTT. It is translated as CASSLGQVDTGELFF. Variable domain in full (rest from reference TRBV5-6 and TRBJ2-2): DAGVTQSPTHLIKTRGQQVTLRCSPKSGHDTVSWYQQALGQGPQFIFQYYEEEERQRGNFPDRFSGHQFPNYSSELNVNALLLGDSALYLCASSLGQVDTGELFFGEGSRLTVL.

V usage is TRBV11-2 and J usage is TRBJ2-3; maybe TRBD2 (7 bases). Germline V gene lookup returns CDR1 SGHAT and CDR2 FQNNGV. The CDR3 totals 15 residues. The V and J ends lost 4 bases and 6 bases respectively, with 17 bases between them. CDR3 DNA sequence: TGTGCCAGCAGCTCACTCCTTGGGGGGGCTGATACGCAGTATTTT. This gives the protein CASSSLLGGADTQYF.

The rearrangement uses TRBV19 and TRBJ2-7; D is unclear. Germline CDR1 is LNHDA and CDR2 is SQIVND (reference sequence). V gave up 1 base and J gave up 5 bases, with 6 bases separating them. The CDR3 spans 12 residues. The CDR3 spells CASSIGRDEQYF. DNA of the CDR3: TGTGCCAGTAGTATAGGTCGGGACGAGCAGTACTTC.

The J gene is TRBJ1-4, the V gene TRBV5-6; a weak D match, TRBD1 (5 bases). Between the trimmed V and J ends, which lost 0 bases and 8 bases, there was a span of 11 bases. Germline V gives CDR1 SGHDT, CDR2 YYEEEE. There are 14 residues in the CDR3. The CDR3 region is CASSLAGHGEKLFF. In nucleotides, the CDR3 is TGTGCCAGCAGCTTGGCAGGGCATGGGGAAAAACTGTTTTTT.

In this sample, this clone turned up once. This chain's CDR3 is CASSMEQGYYEQYF. The CDR3 DNA follows: TGTGCCAGCAGTATGGAACAGGGCTACTACGAGCAGTACTTC. The V and J genes are TRBV2 and TRBJ2-7, with D tentatively TRBD1 (6 bases). The CDR3 consists of 14 residues. Germline lookup yields CDR1 SNHLY and CDR2 FYNNEI. With 5 bases removed from V and 3 bases from J, the gap between germline ends came to 14 bases.

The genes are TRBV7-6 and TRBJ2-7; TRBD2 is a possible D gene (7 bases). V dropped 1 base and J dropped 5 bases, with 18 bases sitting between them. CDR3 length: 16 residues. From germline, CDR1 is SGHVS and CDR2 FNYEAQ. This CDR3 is CASSLGYGGGPNEQYF. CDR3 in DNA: TGTGCCAGCAGCTTAGGTTACGGCGGGGGCCCCAACGAGCAGTACTTC.

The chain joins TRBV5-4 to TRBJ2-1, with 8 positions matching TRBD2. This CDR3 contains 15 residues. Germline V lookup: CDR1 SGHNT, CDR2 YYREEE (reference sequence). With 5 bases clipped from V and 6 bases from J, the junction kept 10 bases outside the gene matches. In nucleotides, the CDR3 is TGTGCCAGCAGTACGCTAGCGGGTCGAGTCAATGAGCAGTTCTTC. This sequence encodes CASSTLAGRVNEQFF.

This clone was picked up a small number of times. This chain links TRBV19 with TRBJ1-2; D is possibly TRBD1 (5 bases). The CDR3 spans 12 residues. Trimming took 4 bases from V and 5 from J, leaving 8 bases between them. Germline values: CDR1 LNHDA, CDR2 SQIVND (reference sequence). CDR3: CASSTGMYGYTF. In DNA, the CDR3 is TGTGCCAGTAGTACAGGGATGTATGGCTACACCTTC.

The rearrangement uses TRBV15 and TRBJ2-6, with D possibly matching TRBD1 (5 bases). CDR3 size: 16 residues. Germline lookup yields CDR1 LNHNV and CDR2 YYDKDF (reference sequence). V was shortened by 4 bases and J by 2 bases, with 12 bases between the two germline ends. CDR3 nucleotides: TGTGCCACCAGCACAAAATCAGGGACTGGGGCCAACGTCCTGACTTTC. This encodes CATSTKSGTGANVLTF.